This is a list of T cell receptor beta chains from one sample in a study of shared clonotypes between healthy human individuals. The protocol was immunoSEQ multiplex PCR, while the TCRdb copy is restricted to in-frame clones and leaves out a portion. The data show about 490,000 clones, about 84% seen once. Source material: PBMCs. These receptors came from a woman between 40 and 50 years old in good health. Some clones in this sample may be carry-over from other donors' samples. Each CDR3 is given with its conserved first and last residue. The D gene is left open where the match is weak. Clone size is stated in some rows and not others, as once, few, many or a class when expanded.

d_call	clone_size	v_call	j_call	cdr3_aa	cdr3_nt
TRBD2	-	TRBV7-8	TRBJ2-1	CASSLAVAGWDNEQFF	TGTGCCAGCAGCTTAGCCGTAGCGGGATGGGACAATGAGCAGTTCTTC
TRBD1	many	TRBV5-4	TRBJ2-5	CASSDRVQETQYF	TGTGCCAGCAGCGACAGGGTCCAAGAGACCCAGTACTTC
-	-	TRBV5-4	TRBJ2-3	CASSLPISTDTQYF	TGTGCCAGCAGCTTGCCCATTAGCACAGATACGCAGTATTTT
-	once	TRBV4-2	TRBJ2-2	CASAKELSNTGELFF	TGTGCCAGCGCAAAAGAGCTGTCGAACACCGGGGAGCTGTTTTTT
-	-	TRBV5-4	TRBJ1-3	CASSLEQAGNTIYF	TGTGCCAGCAGCTTGGAGCAGGCTGGAAACACCATATATTTT
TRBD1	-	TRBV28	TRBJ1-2	CASSLPAGQPRYGYTF	TGTGCCAGCAGTTTACCAGCGGGACAGCCCCGATATGGCTACACCTTC
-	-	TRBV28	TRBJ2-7	CASFTRAGTYEQYF	TGTGCCAGCTTTACCCGTGCAGGGACCTACGAGCAGTACTTC
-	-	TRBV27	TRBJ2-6	CASSSSRVAGANVLTF	TGTGCCAGCAGTTCGTCAAGGGTTGCTGGGGCCAACGTCCTGACTTTC
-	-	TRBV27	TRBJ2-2	CASSLSDLTGELFF	TGTGCCAGCAGTTTATCGGACCTCACCGGGGAGCTGTTTTTT
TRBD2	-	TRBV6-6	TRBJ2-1	CASSSLAGGDNEQFF	TGTGCCAGCAGTTCCCTAGCGGGAGGGGACAATGAGCAGTTCTTC
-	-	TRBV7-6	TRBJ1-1	CASSLSGVWAPGNTEAFF	TGTGCCAGCAGCTTATCGGGCGTATGGGCACCGGGGAACACTGAAGCTTTCTTT
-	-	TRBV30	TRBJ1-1	CAWRGMTEASF	TGTGCCTGGAGGGGCATGACTGAAGCTTCCTTT
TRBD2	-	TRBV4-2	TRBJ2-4	CASSQVSGIAKNIQYF	TGTGCCAGCAGCCAGGTTAGCGGGATCGCCAAAAACATTCAGTACTTC
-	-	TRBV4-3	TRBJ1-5	CASSQDLQGYFNQPQHF	TGCGCCAGCAGCCAAGATTTACAGGGTTATTTCAATCAGCCCCAGCATTTT
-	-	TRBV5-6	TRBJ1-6	CASSLGGPRGNSPLHF	TGTGCCAGCAGCTTGGGAGGGCCCAGGGGTAATTCACCCCTCCACTTT
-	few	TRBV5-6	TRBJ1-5	CASSLGPREPQHF	TGTGCCAGCAGCTTGGGTCCCAGAGAGCCCCAGCATTTT
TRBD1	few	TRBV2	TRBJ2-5	CASSEATYRGTQYF	TGTGCCAGCAGTGAAGCGACATACAGGGGGACCCAGTACTTC
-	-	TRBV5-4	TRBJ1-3	CASSLASGARAGNTIYF	TGTGCCAGCAGCTTGGCCTCCGGAGCACGGGCTGGAAACACCATATATTTT
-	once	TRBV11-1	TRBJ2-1	CASSHRGLFYNEQFF	TGTGCCAGCAGCCATCGCGGACTATTCTACAATGAGCAGTTCTTC
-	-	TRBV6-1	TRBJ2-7	CASNHRDRSYEQYF	TGTGCCAGCAACCACAGGGATCGGTCCTACGAGCAGTACTTC
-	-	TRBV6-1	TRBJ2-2	CASSETTGMNTGELFF	TGTGCCAGCAGTGAAACGACAGGAATGAACACCGGGGAGCTGTTTTTT
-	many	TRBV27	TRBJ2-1	CASSLFDRSYNEQFF	TGTGCCAGCAGTTTATTTGACAGGTCCTACAATGAGCAGTTCTTC